A single sample gave rise to the 25 T cell receptor beta chains below, sequenced in a study of lymphopenia after photon versus proton radiotherapy (dated by TCRdb to 2018 to 2020). Library prep was done by the immunoSEQ multiplex PCR assay. Held by TCRdb, this immuneACCESS table contains in-frame sequences only and omits some clones. Under half of the omission traces to an unresolved V gene where checked; the cause of the rest is unknown. For this sample there are some 170,000 clones; about 85% appear just once. Around 5.1% of the sample is taken by the ten largest. The specimen comprised peripheral blood, sampled from a patient treated with photon-based radiotherapy. The receptors shown here come from a man between 50 and 59 years old with gastric cancer.

The chain employs TRBV7-8 and TRBJ1-1, with a tentative D call TRBD1 (5 bases). Trimming took 1 base from V and 0 from J, leaving 12 bases between them. CDR3 length: 16 residues. In germline, CDR1 is SGHVS, CDR2 FQNEAQ. The CDR3 DNA is TGTGCCAGCAGCTTAGTTGAGGGACCGGTGAACACTGAAGCTTTCTTT. This gives the protein CASSLVEGPVNTEAFF.

For the CDR3, the DNA is TGTGCCAGCTCTTCGGGACAGGGAGTGGAGACCCAGTACTTC. It translates to CASSSGQGVETQYF. The chain recombines TRBV18 with TRBJ2-5; 9 positions match TRBD1. V was clipped by 6 bases and J by 5 bases; unmatched bases: 7. The germline V gene has CDR1 KGHSH and CDR2 LQKENI. This CDR3 contains 14 residues.

This clone was counted a few times. V is TRBV7-6 and J is TRBJ1-2; 8 bases fit TRBD1. With V trimmed by 5 bases and J by 5 bases, 7 bases remained unmatched. The germline gives CDR1 SGHVS, CDR2 FNYEAQ. This CDR3 comprises 14 residues. The CDR3 nucleotides read TGTGCCAGCAGCCCCCGGGACAGGATGTATGGCTACACCTTC. It encodes CASSPRDRMYGYTF.

The chain combines TRBV21-1 with TRBJ1-2; TRBD1 was called by the table and not checked on the DNA. TRBV21-1 counts as a pseudogene. This CDR3 is 13 amino acids long. CDR3 sequence (DNA): TGTGCCAGCAGCAAGTACAGGTACTATGGCTACACCTTC. The encoded protein is CASSKYRYYGYTF.

The chain joins TRBV5-1 to TRBJ1-2; 8 nucleotides agree with TRBD1. The junction had 4 bases not matched to a gene; V was cut back by 0 bases and J by 3 bases. Germline CDR1 SGHRS, CDR2 YFSETQ. CDR3 size: 15 residues. The CDR3 here is CASSLGGQGYYGYTF. For the CDR3, the DNA is TGCGCCAGCAGCTTGGGCGGACAGGGCTACTATGGCTACACCTTC. The full variable domain, rest sourced from reference TRBV5-1 and TRBJ1-2, is KAGVTQTPRYLIKTRGQQVTLSCSPISGHRSVSWYQQTPGQGLQFLFEYFSETQRNKGNFPGRFSGRQFSNSRSEMNVSTLELGDSALYLCASSLGGQGYYGYTFGSGTRLTVV.

This clone has only one observation. This sequence joins TRBV28 and TRBJ2-3; 7 bases are shared with TRBD2. Germline lookup yields CDR1 MDHEN and CDR2 SYDVKM. CDR3 length: 14 residues. Unmatched junction bases numbered 1, after V lost 2 bases and J lost 2 bases. CDR3 residues: CASSLAGVTDTQYF. In nucleotides, the CDR3 is TGTGCCAGCAGTTTAGCGGGAGTCACAGATACGCAGTATTTT.

This rearrangement joins TRBV7-3 to TRBJ2-7; D not resolved. Germline CDR1 reads SGHTA; CDR2 reads FQGTGA. Trimming took off 2 bases at V and 6 bases at J, with 11 bases between the two ends. This CDR3 region has 13 residues. In nucleotides, the CDR3 is TGTGCCAGCAGCTTACTAGGTGCTGGCGAGCAGTACTTC. Translating it yields CASSLLGAGEQYF.

The rearrangement links TRBV18 to TRBJ2-3, with D possibly matching TRBD2 (6 bases). Germline CDR1 is KGHSH and CDR2 is LQKENI. The CDR3 is 12 amino acids. V was pared by 11 bases and J by 0 bases, with 9 bases between. The CDR3 is CAGGGSTDTQYF. The CDR3 nucleotides are TGTGCCGGAGGAGGGAGCACAGATACGCAGTATTTT.

V usage is TRBV7-8 and J usage is TRBJ2-7, with D perhaps matching TRBD1 (6 bases). Germline loops: CDR1 SGHVS, CDR2 FQNEAQ. This CDR3 comprises 11 residues. Trimming removed 5 bases from V and 7 bases from J, with 9 bases in between. The chain's CDR3 is CASSRGGEQYF. CDR3 DNA sequence: TGTGCCAGCAGCCGAGGGGGAGAGCAGTACTTC.

V usage is TRBV6-4 and J usage is TRBJ1-5, with TRBD1 identical over 7 bases. Trimming cost V 4 bases and J 0 bases; bases outside gene matches: 12. In germline, CDR1 is MRHNA, CDR2 SNTAGT. There are 18 residues in the CDR3. DNA for the CDR3: TGTGCCAGCAGTGTAGGTCTAGGAACAGGGGTTAGCAATCAGCCCCAGCATTTT. This encodes CASSVGLGTGVSNQPQHF.

The chain employs TRBV5-4 and TRBJ1-3; D gene ambiguous. The CDR3 is made up of 16 amino acids. Germline V lookup: CDR1 SGHNT, CDR2 YYREEE (reference sequence). V was cut by 0 bases and J by 0 bases, with 10 bases left in between. This CDR3 reads CASSLGAIPSGNTIYF. In DNA form, the CDR3 reads TGTGCCAGCAGCTTGGGAGCAATTCCCTCTGGAAACACCATATATTTT. Full variable domain (rest looked up from reference TRBV5-4 and TRBJ1-3): ETGVTQSPTHLIKTRGQQVTLRCSSQSGHNTVSWYQQALGQGPQFIFQYYREEENGRGNFPPRFSGLQFPNYSSELNVNALELDDSALYLCASSLGAIPSGNTIYFGEGSWLTVV.

The sample holds one count of this clone. The V and J genes are TRBV20-1 and TRBJ2-7, with unresolved D. The germline V gene has CDR1 DFQATT and CDR2 SNEGSKA (reference sequence). This CDR3 comprises 10 residues. V dropped 3 bases and J dropped 2 bases, with 2 bases sitting between them. This chain's CDR3 is CSARAYEQYF. DNA for the CDR3: TGCAGTGCTAGGGCCTACGAGCAGTACTTC.

This clone was picked up one time. The CDR3 region is CASSQEPSTGNTIYF. CDR3 coding DNA: TGCGCCAGCAGCCAAGAACCCAGTACTGGAAACACCATATATTTT. This chain connects TRBV4-3 to TRBJ1-3, with D unclear. CDR3 length equals 15 residues. Trimming pared 0 bases from V and 2 bases from J, leaving 8 bases between. Germline V gene sequence: CDR1 LGHNA, CDR2 YSLEER.

The rearrangement joins TRBV2 to TRBJ2-3, with 10 bases aligning to TRBD2. V was clipped by 6 bases and J by 0 bases; unmatched bases: 3. The germline CDR1 and CDR2 sequences are SNHLY and FYNNEI. The CDR3 extends over 15 amino acids. Here the CDR3 reads CASRQAGGSTDTQYF. CDR3 coding DNA: TGTGCCAGCAGACAAGCGGGAGGGAGCACAGATACGCAGTATTTT.

CDR3 nucleotide sequence: TGTGCCAGCGGACGCTCGGGGACAGGGTACACTGAAGCTTTCTTT. This translates into CASGRSGTGYTEAFF. The V and J genes are TRBV28 and TRBJ1-1, with 9 positions matching TRBD1. Looked up from germline, CDR1 is MDHEN and CDR2 is SYDVKM. Germline trimming cut 8 bases from V and 3 bases from J; bases unmatched to any gene: 10. The CDR3 spans 15 residues.

This clone was counted a single time. The chain recombines TRBV28 with TRBJ2-1; 11 positions match TRBD2. This CDR3 is 14 amino acids long. The V gene's germline CDR1 is MDHEN and CDR2 SYDVKM. Trimming cost V 8 bases and J 2 bases; bases outside gene matches: 2. CDR3 sequence (DNA): TGTGCCAGCTTGACTAGCGGGACCTACAATGAGCAGTTCTTC. As protein: CASLTSGTYNEQFF.

V and J are TRBV30 and TRBJ1-2; D is unresolved. The CDR3 is 11 residues long. The V end lost 3 bases, the J end lost 8 bases, and 10 bases lay between the germline ends. Germline loops: CDR1 GTSNPN, CDR2 SVGIG (reference sequence). The DNA for the CDR3 is TGTGCCTGGAGCCAAGGGAGCGGCTACACCTTC. Its translation: CAWSQGSGYTF.

V and J are TRBV5-6 and TRBJ2-1; possibly TRBD2 for D (5 bases). The V end was cut by 2 bases, the J end by 8 bases, with 17 bases between. The CDR3 is 15 amino acids. Germline values: CDR1 SGHDT, CDR2 YYEEEE. This CDR3 reads CASSFGRRVLHEQFF. The CDR3 nucleotides read TGTGCCAGCAGCTTCGGCCGGCGGGTGCTCCATGAGCAGTTCTTC.

The CDR3 protein is CASSTRGETQYF. The DNA of the CDR3 is TGTGCCAGCAGTACCAGGGGGGAGACCCAGTACTTC. J is TRBJ2-5 and V is TRBV2; TRBD1 matches at 7 bases. The ends lost 5 bases at V and 5 bases at J; junction bases unmatched: 2. This CDR3 region has 12 residues. Germline values: CDR1 SNHLY, CDR2 FYNNEI.

This sequence joins TRBV7-9 and TRBJ1-1, with D maybe TRBD1 (6 bases). The CDR3 runs 17 residues. Germline CDR1 and CDR2: SEHNR and FQNEAQ (reference sequence). The ends were cut back, 3 bases at V and 0 bases at J, with 17 bases in the middle. CDR3 residues: CASSFSRGQGLNTEAFF. CDR3 nucleotide sequence: TGTGCCAGCAGCTTCAGCCGCGGTCAGGGGCTGAACACTGAAGCTTTCTTT.

The chain recombines TRBV2 with TRBJ2-2; 9 bases are a match to TRBD2. Germline assignment: CDR1 SNHLY and CDR2 FYNNEI. This CDR3 spans 15 amino acids. Trimming removed 6 bases from V and 0 bases from J; junction bases left unmatched: 2. The chain's CDR3 is CASRGLASNTGELFF. The DNA of the CDR3 is TGTGCCAGCAGAGGACTAGCGTCGAACACCGGGGAGCTGTTTTTT.

The chain employs TRBV18 and TRBJ1-4; 9 positions agree with TRBD1. This CDR3 region has 16 residues. Germline lookup yields CDR1 KGHSH and CDR2 LQKENI. The V segment lost 3 bases and the J segment 8 bases; nucleotides outside the gene matches: 10. CDR3 in DNA: TGTGCCAGCTCACCCCGACCCCCGGGACAGGGCGAAAAACTGTTTTTT. It encodes CASSPRPPGQGEKLFF.

The gene calls are TRBV28 and TRBJ1-1; D unclear. The CDR3 consists of 10 residues. The germline V gene has CDR1 MDHEN and CDR2 SYDVKM. The V and J ends lost 5 bases and 8 bases respectively, with 6 bases between them. CDR3 residues: CASSHSEAFF. CDR3 DNA sequence: TGTGCCAGCAGTCATTCCGAAGCTTTCTTT. The variable domain in full, with the rest retrieved from reference TRBV28 and TRBJ1-1, is DVKVTQSSRYLVKRTGEKVFLECVQDMDHENMFWYRQDPGLGLRLIYFSYDVKMKEKGDIPEGYSVSREKKERFSLILESASTNQTSMYLCASSHSEAFFGQGTRLTVV.

The chain couples TRBV27 to TRBJ1-4; D is unclear. Trimming pared 3 bases from V and 7 bases from J, leaving 9 bases between. The CDR3 totals 13 residues. CDR1 and CDR2 (germline): MNHEY, SMNVEV (reference sequence). The chain's CDR3 is CASSFGEVEKLFF. The CDR3 DNA reads as TGTGCCAGCAGTTTTGGGGAAGTTGAAAAACTGTTTTTT.

This clone was counted once. The chain has TRBV6-1 and TRBJ2-7; 8 bases align to TRBD1. V shed 0 bases and J 0 bases; nucleotides not matched to a gene: 4. This CDR3 is built from 16 residues. CDR1 is MNHNS, CDR2 SASEGT, per germline. CDR3 amino acids: CASSEAGQASSYEQYF. DNA of the CDR3: TGTGCCAGCAGTGAAGCGGGACAGGCTAGCTCCTACGAGCAGTACTTC.